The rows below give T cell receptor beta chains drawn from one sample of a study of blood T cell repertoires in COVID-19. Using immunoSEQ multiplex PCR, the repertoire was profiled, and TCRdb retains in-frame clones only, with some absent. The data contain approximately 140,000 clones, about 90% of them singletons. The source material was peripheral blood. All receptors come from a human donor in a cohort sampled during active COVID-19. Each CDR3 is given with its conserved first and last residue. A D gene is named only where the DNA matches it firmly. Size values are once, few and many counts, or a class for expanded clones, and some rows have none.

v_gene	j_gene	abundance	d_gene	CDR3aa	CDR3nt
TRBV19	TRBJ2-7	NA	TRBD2	CASSRAGGTYEQYF	TGTGCCAGTAGTAGGGCGGGGGGAACCTACGAGCAGTACTTC
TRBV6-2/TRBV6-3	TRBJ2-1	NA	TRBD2	CASSPSGGREGEQFF	TGTGCCAGCAGCCCATCGGGGGGGCGGGAAGGGGAGCAGTTCTTC
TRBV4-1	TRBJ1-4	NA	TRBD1	CASSQEGQGATNEKLFF	TGCGCCAGCAGCCAAGAAGGACAGGGTGCAACTAATGAAAAACTGTTTTTT
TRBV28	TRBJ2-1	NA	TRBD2	CASRWSGGSYNEQFF	TGTGCCAGCAGGTGGAGCGGGGGCTCTTACAATGAGCAGTTCTTC
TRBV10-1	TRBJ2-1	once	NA	CASSDLRGAGNHEQFF	TGCGCCAGCAGTGACCTGCGGGGAGCGGGTAACCATGAGCAGTTCTTC
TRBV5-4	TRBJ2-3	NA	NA	CASSLGGRADTQYF	TGTGCCAGCAGCTTGGGGGGGCGCGCAGATACGCAGTATTTT
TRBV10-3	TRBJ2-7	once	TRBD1	CAIWGGQGAWEQYF	TGTGCCATCTGGGGGGGACAGGGGGCATGGGAGCAGTACTTC
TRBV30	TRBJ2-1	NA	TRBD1	CARSPDRENEQFF	TGTGCCCGGTCCCCCGACAGGGAGAATGAGCAGTTCTTC
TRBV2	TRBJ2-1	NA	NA	CASFDSAYNEQFF	TGTGCCAGCTTTGACAGCGCGTACAATGAGCAGTTCTTC
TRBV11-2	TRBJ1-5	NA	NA	CASSLGGVGNQPQHF	TGTGCCAGCAGCTTGGGGGGTGTTGGCAATCAGCCCCAGCATTTT
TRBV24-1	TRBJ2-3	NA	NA	CATSRSSARTDTQYF	TGTGCCACCAGCCGCTCTAGCGCCCGCACAGATACGCAGTATTTT
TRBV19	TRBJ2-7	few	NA	CASRGAFYEQYF	TGTGCCAGTAGGGGGGCTTTCTACGAGCAGTACTTC
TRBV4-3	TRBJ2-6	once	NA	CASSQEEGVGVLTF	TGCGCCAGCAGCCAAGAAGAGGGGGTGGGCGTCCTGACTTTC
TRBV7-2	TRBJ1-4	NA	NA	CASSFNSGLRNEKLFF	TGTGCCAGCAGCTTTAATTCGGGGTTACGGAATGAAAAACTGTTTTTT
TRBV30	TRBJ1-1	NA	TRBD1	CAWRHRGMNTEAFF	TGTGCCTGGAGGCACAGGGGAATGAACACTGAAGCTTTCTTT
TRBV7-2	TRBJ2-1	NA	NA	CASSLARSFGNEQFF	TGTGCCAGCAGCTTAGCCCGGAGTTTTGGCAATGAGCAGTTCTTC
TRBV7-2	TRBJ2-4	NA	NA	CASSLAAREATTQYF	TGTGCCAGCAGCTTAGCGGCCAGGGAAGCCACCACTCAGTACTTC
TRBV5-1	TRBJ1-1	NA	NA	CASSTTGPEAFF	TGCGCCAGCAGCACGACAGGTCCTGAAGCTTTCTTT
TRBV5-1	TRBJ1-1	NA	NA	CASSLDWGDTEAFF	TGCGCCAGCAGCTTGGATTGGGGAGACACTGAAGCTTTCTTT
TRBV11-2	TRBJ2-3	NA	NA	CASSLMSGGTDTQYF	TGTGCCAGCAGCTTAATGTCAGGGGGCACAGATACGCAGTATTTT
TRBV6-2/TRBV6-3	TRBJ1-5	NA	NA	CASSYAGTTSSNQPQHF	TGTGCCAGCAGTTACGCCGGGACAACAAGTAGCAATCAGCCCCAGCATTTT
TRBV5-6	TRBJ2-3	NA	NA	CASTWERGDTQYF	TGTGCCAGCACTTGGGAGCGTGGAGATACGCAGTATTTT
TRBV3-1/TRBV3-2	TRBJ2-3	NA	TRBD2	CASSQRGGSEGDTQYF	TGTGCCAGCAGCCAACGGGGCGGGAGCGAAGGGGATACGCAGTATTTT
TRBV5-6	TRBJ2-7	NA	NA	CASSRGLPYEQYF	TGTGCCAGCAGCCGCGGACTACCCTACGAGCAGTACTTC
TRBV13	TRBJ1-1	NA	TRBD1	CASSGRGREAFF	TGTGCCAGCAGCGGCAGGGGGAGAGAAGCTTTCTTT
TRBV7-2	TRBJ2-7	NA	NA	CASSLGRQGITYEQYF	TGTGCCAGCAGCTTAGGTCGTCAGGGGATAACCTACGAGCAGTACTTC
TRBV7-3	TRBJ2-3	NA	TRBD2	CASSTTSGGFYTQYF	TGTGCCAGCAGCACGACTAGCGGGGGGTTTTATACGCAGTATTTT
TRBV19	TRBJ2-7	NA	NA	CASSSLQGPSSYEQYF	TGTGCCAGTAGTAGTCTACAGGGCCCGTCTTCCTACGAGCAGTACTTC
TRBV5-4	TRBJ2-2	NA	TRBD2	CASSVPDGTSLGGELFF	TGTGCCAGCAGCGTACCCGACGGGACTAGCCTTGGGGGGGAGCTGTTTTTT
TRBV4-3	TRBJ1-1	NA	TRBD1	CASSPGTAVKPNTEAFF	TGCGCCAGCAGCCCCGGGACAGCAGTTAAACCGAACACTGAAGCTTTCTTT
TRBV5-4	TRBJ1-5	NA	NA	CASSLARGGPQHF	TGTGCCAGCAGCTTGGCCCGAGGGGGGCCCCAGCATTTT
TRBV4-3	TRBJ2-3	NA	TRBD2	CASSQDEAGPSTDTQYF	TGCGCCAGCAGCCAAGATGAAGCGGGGCCTAGCACAGATACGCAGTATTTT
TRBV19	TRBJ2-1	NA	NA	CASSIGRRGLWGEQFF	TGTGCCAGTAGTATAGGCCGGCGGGGACTTTGGGGAGAGCAGTTCTTC
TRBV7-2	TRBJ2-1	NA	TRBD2	CASSVGLAGNEQFF	TGTGCCAGCAGCGTGGGACTAGCTGGCAATGAGCAGTTCTTC
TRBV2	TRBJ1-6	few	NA	CATTRRELSSYNSPLHF	TGTGCCACCACCCGGAGAGAATTAAGCTCCTATAATTCACCCCTCCACTTT
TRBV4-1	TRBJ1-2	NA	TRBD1	CASSQAPTQGAGYTF	TGCGCCAGCAGCCAAGCTCCGACACAGGGGGCTGGCTACACCTTC
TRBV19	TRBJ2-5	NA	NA	CASSIDLPGGSQETQYF	TGTGCCAGTAGTATAGATCTTCCTGGGGGGTCCCAAGAGACCCAGTACTTC
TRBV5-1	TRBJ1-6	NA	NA	CASSFRVSSYNSPLHF	TGCGCCAGCAGCTTCAGGGTCTCCTCCTATAATTCACCCCTCCACTTT
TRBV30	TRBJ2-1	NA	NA	CAWSGLGQNEQFF	TGTGCCTGGAGTGGACTAGGCCAGAATGAGCAGTTCTTC
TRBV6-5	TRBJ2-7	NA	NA	CASGSGSEDYEQYF	TGTGCCAGCGGTTCAGGCTCGGAGGACTACGAGCAGTACTTC
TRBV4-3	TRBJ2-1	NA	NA	CASSQEAGPDEQFF	TGCGCCAGCAGCCAAGAGGCAGGGCCGGATGAGCAGTTCTTC
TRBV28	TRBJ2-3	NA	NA	CASNQGGIGADTQYF	TGTGCCAGCAACCAGGGGGGAATTGGCGCAGATACGCAGTATTTT